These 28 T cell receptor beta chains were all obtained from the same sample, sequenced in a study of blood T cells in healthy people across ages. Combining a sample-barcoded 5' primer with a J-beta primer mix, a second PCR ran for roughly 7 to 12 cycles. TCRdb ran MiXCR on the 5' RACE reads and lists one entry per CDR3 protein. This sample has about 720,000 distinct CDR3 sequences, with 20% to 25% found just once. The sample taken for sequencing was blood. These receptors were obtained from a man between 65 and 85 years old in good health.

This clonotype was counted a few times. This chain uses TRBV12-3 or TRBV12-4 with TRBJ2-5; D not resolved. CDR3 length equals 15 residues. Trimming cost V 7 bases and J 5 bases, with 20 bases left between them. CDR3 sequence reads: CASTLLEDPRETQYF. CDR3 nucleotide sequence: TGTGCCAGCACCTTGCTGGAAGACCCCCGCGAGACCCAGTACTTC.

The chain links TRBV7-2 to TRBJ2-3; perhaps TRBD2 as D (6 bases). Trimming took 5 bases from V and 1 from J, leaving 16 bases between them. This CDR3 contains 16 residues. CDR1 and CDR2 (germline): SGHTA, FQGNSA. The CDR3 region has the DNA TGTGCCAGCAGCGACCACTGGTCGGGGGGCACAGATACGCAGTATTTT. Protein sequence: CASSDHWSGGTDTQYF.

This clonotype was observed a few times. The CDR3 loop is CASSPESTSYEQYF. As DNA, the CDR3 is TGTGCCAGCAGCCCCGAGTCGACCTCCTACGAGCAGTACTTC. The gene calls are TRBV7-9 and TRBJ2-7; D is unclear. The ends were cut back, 5 bases at V and 0 bases at J, with 11 bases in the middle. The CDR3 sequence is 14 residues long. Germline assignment: CDR1 SEHNR and CDR2 FQNEAQ (reference sequence).

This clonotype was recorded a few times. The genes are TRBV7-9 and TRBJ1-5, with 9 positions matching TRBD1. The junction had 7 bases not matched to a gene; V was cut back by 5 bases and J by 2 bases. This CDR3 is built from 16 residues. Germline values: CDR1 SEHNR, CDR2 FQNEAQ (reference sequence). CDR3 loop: CASSPRDRVGNQPQHF. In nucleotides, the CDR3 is TGTGCCAGCAGCCCCAGGGACAGGGTGGGCAATCAGCCCCAGCATTTT.

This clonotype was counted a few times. CDR3 coding DNA: TGTGCCAGCAGTTATGGGACAGCGAGAAAAGAGACCCAGTACTTC. Translation gives CASSYGTARKETQYF. The chain combines TRBV6-5 with TRBJ2-5; 7 positions match TRBD1. This CDR3 is 15 amino acids long. Germline V gene lookup returns CDR1 MNHEY and CDR2 SVGAGI. Losses at the gene ends were 3 bases for V and 3 bases for J; bases not matched to a gene: 7.

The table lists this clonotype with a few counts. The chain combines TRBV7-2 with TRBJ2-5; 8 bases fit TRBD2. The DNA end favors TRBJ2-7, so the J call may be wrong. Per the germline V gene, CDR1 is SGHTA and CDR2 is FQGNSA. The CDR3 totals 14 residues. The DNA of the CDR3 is TGTGCCAGCAGCTCCACGGGGGGGCGGAACGAGCAGTACTTC. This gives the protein CASSSTGGRNEQYF.

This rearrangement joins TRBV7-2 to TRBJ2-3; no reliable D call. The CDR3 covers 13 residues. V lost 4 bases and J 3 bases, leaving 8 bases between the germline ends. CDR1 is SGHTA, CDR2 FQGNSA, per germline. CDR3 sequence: CASSSRITDTQYF. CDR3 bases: TGTGCCAGCAGCTCCAGAATTACAGATACGCAGTATTTT.

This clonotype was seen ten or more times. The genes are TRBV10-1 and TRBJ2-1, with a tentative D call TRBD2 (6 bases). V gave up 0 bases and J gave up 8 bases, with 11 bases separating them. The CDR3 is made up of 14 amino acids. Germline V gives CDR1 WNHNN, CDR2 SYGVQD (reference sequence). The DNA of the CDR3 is TGCGCCAGCAGTGAGTCCCCTAGCGCTCATGAGCAGTTCTTC. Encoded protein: CASSESPSAHEQFF.

The CDR3 region has the DNA TGTGCCAGCAGTTACTCGATGGACTACCTGAGGACAGATACGCAGTATTTT. This sequence encodes CASSYSMDYLRTDTQYF. This chain links TRBV6-6 with TRBJ2-3, with D perhaps TRBD2 (6 bases). Germline lookup yields CDR1 MNHNY and CDR2 SVGAGI (reference sequence). The V and J ends lost 0 bases and 3 bases respectively, with 16 bases between them. The CDR3 consists of 17 residues.

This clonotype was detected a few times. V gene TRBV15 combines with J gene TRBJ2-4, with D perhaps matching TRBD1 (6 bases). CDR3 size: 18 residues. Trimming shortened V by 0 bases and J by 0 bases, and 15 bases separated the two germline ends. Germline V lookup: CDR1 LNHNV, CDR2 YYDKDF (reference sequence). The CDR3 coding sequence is TGTGCCACCAGCAGAGATCTTGGACAGCTACTAGCCAAAAACATTCAGTACTTC. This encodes CATSRDLGQLLAKNIQYF.

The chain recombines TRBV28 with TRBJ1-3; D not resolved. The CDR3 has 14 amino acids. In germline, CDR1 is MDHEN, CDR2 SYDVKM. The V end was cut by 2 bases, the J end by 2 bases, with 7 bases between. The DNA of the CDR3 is TGTGCCAGCAGTTTACAGGAAGCTGGAAACACCATATATTTT. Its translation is CASSLQEAGNTIYF.

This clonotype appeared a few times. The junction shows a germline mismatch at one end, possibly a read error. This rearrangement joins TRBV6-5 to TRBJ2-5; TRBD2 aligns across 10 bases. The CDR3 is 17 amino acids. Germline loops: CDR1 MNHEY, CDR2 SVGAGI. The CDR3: CASSYSISASGRGTQYF. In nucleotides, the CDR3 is TGTGCCAGCAGCTACTCGATATCAGCTAGCGGGAGAGGGACCCAGTACTTC.

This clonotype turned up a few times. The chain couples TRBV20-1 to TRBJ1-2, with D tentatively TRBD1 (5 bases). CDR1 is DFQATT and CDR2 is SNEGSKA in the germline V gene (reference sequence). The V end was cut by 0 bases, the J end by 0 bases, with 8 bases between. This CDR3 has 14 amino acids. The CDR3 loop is CSAREGGANYGYTF. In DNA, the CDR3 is TGCAGTGCTAGAGAGGGGGGGGCTAACTATGGCTACACCTTC.

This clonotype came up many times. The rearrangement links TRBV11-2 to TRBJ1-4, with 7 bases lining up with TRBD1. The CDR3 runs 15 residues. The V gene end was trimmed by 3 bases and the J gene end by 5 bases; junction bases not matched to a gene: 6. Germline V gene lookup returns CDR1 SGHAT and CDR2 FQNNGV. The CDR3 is CASSFRGQENEKLFF. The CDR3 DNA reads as TGTGCCAGCAGCTTTCGAGGACAGGAGAATGAAAAACTGTTTTTT.

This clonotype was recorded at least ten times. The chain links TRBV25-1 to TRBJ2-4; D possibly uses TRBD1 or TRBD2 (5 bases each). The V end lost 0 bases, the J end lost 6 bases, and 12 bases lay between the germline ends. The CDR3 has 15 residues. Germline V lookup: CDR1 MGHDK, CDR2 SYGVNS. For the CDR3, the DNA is TGTGCCAGCAGTGAATATGGCAGGGAGTCAAACATTCAGTACTTC. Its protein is CASSEYGRESNIQYF.

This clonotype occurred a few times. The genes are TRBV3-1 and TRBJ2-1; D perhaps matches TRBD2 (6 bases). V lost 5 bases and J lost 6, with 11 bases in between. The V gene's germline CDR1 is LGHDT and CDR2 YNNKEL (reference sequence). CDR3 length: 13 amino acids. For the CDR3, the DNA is TGTGCCAGCAGCGCGGGACGCCGCAATGAGCAGTTCTTC. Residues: CASSAGRRNEQFF.

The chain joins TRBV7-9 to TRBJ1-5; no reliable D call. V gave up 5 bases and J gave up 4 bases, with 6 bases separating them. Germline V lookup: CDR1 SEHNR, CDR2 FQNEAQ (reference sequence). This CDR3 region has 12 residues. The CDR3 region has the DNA TGTGCCAGCAGCAACCAGAATCAGCCCCAGCATTTT. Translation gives CASSNQNQPQHF.

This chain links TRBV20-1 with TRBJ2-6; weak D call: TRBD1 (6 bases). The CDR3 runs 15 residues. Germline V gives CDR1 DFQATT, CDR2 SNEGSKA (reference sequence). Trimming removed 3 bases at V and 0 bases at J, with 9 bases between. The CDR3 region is CSARGAGSGANVLTF. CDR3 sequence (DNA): TGCAGTGCTAGGGGGGCAGGCTCTGGGGCCAACGTCCTGACTTTC.

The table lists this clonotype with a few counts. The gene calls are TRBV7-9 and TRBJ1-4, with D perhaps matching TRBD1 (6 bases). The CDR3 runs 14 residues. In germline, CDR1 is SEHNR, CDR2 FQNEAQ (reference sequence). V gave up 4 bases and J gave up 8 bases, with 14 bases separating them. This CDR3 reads CASSSGAGEEKLFF. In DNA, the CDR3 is TGTGCCAGCAGCTCCGGAGCAGGGGAGGAAAAACTGTTTTTT.

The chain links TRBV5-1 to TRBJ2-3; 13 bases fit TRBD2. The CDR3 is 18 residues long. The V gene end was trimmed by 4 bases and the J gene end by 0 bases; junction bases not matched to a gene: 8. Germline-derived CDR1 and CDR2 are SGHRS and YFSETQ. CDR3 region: CASSPTSGGAYSTDTQYF. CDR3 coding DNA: TGCGCCAGCAGCCCTACTAGCGGGGGGGCGTACAGCACAGATACGCAGTATTTT. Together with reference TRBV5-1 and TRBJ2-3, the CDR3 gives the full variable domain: KAGVTQTPRYLIKTRGQQVTLSCSPISGHRSVSWYQQTPGQGLQFLFEYFSETQRNKGNFPGRFSGRQFSNSRSEMNVSTLELGDSALYLCASSPTSGGAYSTDTQYFGPGTRLTVL.

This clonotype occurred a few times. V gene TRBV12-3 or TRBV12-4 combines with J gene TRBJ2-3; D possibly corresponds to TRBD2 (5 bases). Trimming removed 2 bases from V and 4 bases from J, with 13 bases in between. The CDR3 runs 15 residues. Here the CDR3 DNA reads TGTGCCAGCAGTTTATCAGGAGTTAGCGCAGATACGCAGTATTTT. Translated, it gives CASSLSGVSADTQYF.

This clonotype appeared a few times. CDR3 in amino acids: CASSLEGVRAGELFF. Written as DNA, the CDR3 is TGTGCCAGCAGCTTAGAGGGAGTGCGAGCCGGGGAGCTGTTTTTT. The J gene is TRBJ2-2, the V gene TRBV7-3, with D perhaps matching TRBD2 (5 bases). Germline-derived CDR1 and CDR2 are SGHTA and FQGTGA. Trimming stripped 2 bases from V and 6 bases from J, with 13 bases between. The CDR3 runs to 15 residues.

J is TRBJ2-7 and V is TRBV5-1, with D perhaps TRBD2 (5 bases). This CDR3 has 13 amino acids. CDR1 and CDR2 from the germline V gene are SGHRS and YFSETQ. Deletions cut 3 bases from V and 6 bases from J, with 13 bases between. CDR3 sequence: CASSSYTGGEQYF. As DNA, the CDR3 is TGCGCCAGCAGCTCATATACTGGAGGCGAGCAGTACTTC.

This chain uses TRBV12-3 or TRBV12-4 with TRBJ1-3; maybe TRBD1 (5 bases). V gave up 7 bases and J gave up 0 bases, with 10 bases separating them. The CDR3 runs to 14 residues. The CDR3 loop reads CASTLDISGNTIYF. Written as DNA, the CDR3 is TGTGCCAGCACCCTGGACATCTCTGGAAACACCATATATTTT.

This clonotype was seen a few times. This CDR3 is CASSPTRTGGNTEAFF. In DNA form, the CDR3 reads TGTGCCAGCAGCCCCACACGGACAGGGGGGAACACTGAAGCTTTCTTT. The chain is built from TRBV3-1 and TRBJ1-1; 10 positions match TRBD1. The CDR3 totals 16 residues. Germline CDR1 is LGHDT and CDR2 is YNNKEL (reference sequence). The V segment lost 4 bases and the J segment 1 base; nucleotides outside the gene matches: 6.

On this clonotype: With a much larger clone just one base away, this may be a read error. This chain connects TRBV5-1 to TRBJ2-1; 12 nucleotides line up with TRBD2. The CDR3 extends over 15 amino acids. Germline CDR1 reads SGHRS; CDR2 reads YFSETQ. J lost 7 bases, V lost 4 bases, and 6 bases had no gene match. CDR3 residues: CASSPTSGGTNEQFF. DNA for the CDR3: TGCGCCAGCAGCCCAACTAGCGGGGGGACGAATGAGCAGTTCTTC.

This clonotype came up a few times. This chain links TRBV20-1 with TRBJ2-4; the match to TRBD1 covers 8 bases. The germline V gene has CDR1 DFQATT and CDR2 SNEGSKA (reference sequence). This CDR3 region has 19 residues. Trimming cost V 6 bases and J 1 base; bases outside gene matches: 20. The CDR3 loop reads CSAGRRTGSQGTAKNIQYF. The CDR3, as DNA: TGCAGTGCGGGCCGAAGGACAGGGTCTCAGGGTACGGCCAAAAACATTCAGTACTTC.

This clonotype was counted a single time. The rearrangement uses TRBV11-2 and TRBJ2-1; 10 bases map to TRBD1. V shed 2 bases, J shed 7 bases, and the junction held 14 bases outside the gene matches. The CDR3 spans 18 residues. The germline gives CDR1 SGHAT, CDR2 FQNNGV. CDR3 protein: CASSLRRARDRGFNEQFF. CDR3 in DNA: TGTGCCAGCAGCTTACGTCGTGCCCGGGACAGGGGATTTAATGAGCAGTTCTTC.